This T cell receptor beta chain was profiled in a study of blood T cell repertoires in COVID-19. Study-level background: Researchers got acute and convalescent COVID-19 samples from the United States, Italy and Spain. T cells, B-cell-depleted T cells, or PBMCs provided the cDNA or gDNA that served as material.

Clones were read by immunoSEQ multiplex PCR, and TCRdb kept only the in-frame ones, dropping some. The top ten clones hold roughly 0.92% of a sample with about 250,000 clones, about nine tenths of them seen once. The sample comprised peripheral blood. The receptor's source is a woman aged 40-49 years who had recovered from COVID-19.

Written as DNA, the CDR3 is TGTGCCAGCAGCTTTGTCCCCAGGGGGGGCACAGATACGCAGTATTTT. This gives the protein CASSFVPRGGTDTQYF. The chain uses TRBV11-2 and TRBJ2-3, with a weak D call TRBD1 (7 bases). With 3 bases removed from V and 1 base from J, the gap between germline ends came to 14 bases. This CDR3 region has 16 residues. Germline V gene lookup returns CDR1 SGHAT and CDR2 FQNNGV.